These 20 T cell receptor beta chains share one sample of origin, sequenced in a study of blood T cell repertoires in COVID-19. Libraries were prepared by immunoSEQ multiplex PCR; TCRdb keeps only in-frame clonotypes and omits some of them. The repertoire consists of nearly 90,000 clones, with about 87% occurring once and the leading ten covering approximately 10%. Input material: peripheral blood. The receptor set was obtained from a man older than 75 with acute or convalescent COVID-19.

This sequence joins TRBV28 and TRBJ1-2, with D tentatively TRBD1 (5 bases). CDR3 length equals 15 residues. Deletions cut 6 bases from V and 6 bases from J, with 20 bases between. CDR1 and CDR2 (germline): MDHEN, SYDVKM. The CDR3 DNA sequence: TGTGCCAGCAGGATTCGGGAGGGGTCGACCCATGGCTACACCTTC. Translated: CASRIREGSTHGYTF.

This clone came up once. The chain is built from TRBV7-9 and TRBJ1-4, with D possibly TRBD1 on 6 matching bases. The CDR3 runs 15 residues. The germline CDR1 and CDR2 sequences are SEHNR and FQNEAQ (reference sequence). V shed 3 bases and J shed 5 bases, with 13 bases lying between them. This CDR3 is CASSFDGTPNEKLFF. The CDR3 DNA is TGTGCCAGCAGCTTCGATGGGACACCAAATGAAAAACTGTTTTTT.

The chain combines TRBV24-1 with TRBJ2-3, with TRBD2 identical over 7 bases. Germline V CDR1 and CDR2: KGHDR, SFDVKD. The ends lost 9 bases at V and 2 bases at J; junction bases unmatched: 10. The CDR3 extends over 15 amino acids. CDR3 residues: CATGHSSGLTDTQYF. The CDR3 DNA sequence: TGTGCCACCGGACATTCTAGCGGCCTCACAGATACGCAGTATTTT.

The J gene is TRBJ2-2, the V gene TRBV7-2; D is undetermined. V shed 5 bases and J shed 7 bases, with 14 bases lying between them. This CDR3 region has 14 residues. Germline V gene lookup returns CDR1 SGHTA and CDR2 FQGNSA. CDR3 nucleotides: TGTGCCAGCAGCCGCCTTGCTACGGGCGGGGAGCTGTTTTTT. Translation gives CASSRLATGGELFF.

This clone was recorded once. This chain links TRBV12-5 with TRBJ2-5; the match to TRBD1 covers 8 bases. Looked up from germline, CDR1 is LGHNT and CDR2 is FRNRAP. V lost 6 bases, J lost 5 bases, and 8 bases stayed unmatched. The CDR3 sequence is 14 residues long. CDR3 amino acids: CASGKGQGRETQYF. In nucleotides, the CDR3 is TGTGCTAGTGGGAAAGGACAGGGCCGGGAGACCCAGTACTTC.

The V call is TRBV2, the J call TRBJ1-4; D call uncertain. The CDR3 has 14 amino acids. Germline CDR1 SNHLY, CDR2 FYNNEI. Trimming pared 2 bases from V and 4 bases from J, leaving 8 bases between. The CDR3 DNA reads TGTGCCAGCAGTGAACGGCAGGTTAATGAAAAACTGTTTTTT. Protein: CASSERQVNEKLFF.

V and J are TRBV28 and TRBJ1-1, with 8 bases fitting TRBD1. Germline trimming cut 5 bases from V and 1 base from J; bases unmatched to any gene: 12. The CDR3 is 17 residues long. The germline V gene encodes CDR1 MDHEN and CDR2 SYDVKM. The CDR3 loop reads CASSLPSRDRTNTEAFF. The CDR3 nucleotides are TGTGCCAGCAGTCTCCCTTCCCGGGACAGGACGAACACTGAAGCTTTCTTT.

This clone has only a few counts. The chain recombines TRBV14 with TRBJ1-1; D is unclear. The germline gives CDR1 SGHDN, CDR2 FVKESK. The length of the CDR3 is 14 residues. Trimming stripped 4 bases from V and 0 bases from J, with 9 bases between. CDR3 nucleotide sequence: TGTGCCAGCAGCCTCCAAACAGTGAACACTGAAGCTTTCTTT. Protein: CASSLQTVNTEAFF.

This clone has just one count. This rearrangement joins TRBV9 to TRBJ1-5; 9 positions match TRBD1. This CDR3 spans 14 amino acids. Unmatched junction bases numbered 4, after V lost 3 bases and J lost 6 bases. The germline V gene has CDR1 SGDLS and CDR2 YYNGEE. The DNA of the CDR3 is TGTGCCAGCAGCGCGGGGACAGGGAGTCAGCCCCAGCATTTT. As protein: CASSAGTGSQPQHF.

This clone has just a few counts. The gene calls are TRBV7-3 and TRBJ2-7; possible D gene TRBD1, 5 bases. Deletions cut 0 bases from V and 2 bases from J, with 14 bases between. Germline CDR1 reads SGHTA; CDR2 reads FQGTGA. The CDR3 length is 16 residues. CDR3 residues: CASSLTARVETYEQYF. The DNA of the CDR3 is TGTGCCAGCAGCTTAACGGCCAGGGTAGAAACCTACGAGCAGTACTTC. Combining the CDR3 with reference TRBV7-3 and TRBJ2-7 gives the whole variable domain GAGVSQTPSNKVTEKGKYVELRCDPISGHTALYWYRQSLGQGPEFLIYFQGTGAADDSGLPNDRFFAVRPEGSVSTLKIQRTERGDSAVYLCASSLTARVETYEQYFGPGTRLTVT.

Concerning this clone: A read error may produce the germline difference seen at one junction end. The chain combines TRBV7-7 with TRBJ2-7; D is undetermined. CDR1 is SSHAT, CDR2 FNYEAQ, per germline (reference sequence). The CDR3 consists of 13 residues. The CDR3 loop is CASSSSREDEQYF. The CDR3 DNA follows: TGTGCTAGCAGCTCATCTAGAGAGGACGAGCAGTACTTC.

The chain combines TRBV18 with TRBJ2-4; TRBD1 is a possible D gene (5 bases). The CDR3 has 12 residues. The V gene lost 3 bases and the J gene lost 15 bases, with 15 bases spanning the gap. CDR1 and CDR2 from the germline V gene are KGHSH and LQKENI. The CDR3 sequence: CASSPSADSLYF. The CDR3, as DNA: TGTGCCAGCTCACCCTCCGCCGACAGTCTGTACTTC.

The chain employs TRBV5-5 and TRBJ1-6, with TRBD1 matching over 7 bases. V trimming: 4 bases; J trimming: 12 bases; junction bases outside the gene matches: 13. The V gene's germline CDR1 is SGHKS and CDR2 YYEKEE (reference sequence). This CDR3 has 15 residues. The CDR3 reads CASSPPGTETKPLHF. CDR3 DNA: TGTGCCAGCAGCCCCCCCGGGACAGAGACGAAACCCCTCCACTTT.

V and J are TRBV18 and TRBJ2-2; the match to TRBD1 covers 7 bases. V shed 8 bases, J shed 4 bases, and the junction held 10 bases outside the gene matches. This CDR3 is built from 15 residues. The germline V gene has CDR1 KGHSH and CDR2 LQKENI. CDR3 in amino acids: CASTQQGYITGELFF. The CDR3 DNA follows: TGTGCCAGCACTCAACAGGGGTACATCACCGGGGAGCTGTTTTTT.

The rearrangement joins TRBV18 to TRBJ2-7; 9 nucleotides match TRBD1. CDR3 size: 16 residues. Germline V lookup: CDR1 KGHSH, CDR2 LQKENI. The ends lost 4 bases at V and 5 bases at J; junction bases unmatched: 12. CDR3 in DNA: TGTGCCAGCTCACATAACCTACAGGGGGCAGGAGACGAGCAGTACTTC. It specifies CASSHNLQGAGDEQYF.

CDR3 protein: CATMGPSMDSRLNSPLHF. The CDR3, as DNA: TGTGCCACCATGGGGCCCTCGATGGACAGCAGACTCAATTCACCCCTCCACTTT. The chain carries TRBV10-3 and TRBJ1-6; D possibly corresponds to TRBD1 (6 bases). V was clipped by 10 bases and J by 7 bases, with 29 bases between them. The CDR3 sequence is 18 residues long. Germline V gives CDR1 ENHRY, CDR2 SYGVKD.

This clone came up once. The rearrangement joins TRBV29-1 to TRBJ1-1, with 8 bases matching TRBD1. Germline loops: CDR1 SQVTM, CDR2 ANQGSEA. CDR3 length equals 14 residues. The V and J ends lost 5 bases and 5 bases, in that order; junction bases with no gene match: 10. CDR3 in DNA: TGCAGCGTTCTTAGATCAGGGGGCGGGACTGAAGCTTTCTTT. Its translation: CSVLRSGGGTEAFF.

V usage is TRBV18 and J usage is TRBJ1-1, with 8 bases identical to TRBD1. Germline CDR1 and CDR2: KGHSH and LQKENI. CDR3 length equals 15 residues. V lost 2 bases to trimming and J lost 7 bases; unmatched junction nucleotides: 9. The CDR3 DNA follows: TGTGCCAGCTCACCAACGACAGGGGAAGGCGTTGAAGCTTTCTTT. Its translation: CASSPTTGEGVEAFF.

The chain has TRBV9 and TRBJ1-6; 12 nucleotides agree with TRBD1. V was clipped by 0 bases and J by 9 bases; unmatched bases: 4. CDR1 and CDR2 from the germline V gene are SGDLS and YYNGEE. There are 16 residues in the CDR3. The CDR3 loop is CASSVVGTGGSSPLHF. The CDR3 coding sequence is TGTGCCAGCAGCGTAGTAGGGACAGGGGGCTCTTCACCCCTCCACTTT.

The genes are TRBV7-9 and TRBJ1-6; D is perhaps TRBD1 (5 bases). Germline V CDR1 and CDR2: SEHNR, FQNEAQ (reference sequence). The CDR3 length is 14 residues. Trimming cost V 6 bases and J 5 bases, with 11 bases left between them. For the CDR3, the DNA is TGTGCCAGCAGTCAGGACACCGATAATTCACCCCTCCACTTT. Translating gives CASSQDTDNSPLHF.